This T cell receptor (beta chain) originates from a study of shared clonotypes between healthy human individuals. V lost 5 bases and J lost 0; bases outside the gene matches: 11. In germline, CDR1 is MDHEN, CDR2 SYDVKM. The CDR3 runs 18 residues. Produced via immunoSEQ multiplex PCR; TCRdb's table is partial and in-frame only. The table shows hundreds of thousands of clones, with 90% to 96% occurring only once. V gene TRBV28 combines with J gene TRBJ2-1; 9 nucleotides line up with TRBD1. This TCR was recovered from a woman in her twenties or thirties in good health. The sequenced material came from naive CD4+ T cells sorted from blood. The subset: CD45RA+ positively selected. Written as DNA, the CDR3 is TGTGCCAGCAGTCCCGGAGGGACAGGGATCAGCTCCTACAATGAGCAGTTCTTC. It is translated as CASSPGGTGISSYNEQFF.